This T cell receptor beta chain originates from a study of blood T cell repertoires in COVID-19. V was clipped by 4 bases and J by 0 bases; unmatched bases: 2. Looked up from germline, CDR1 is SGHNT and CDR2 is YYREEE (reference sequence). The CDR3 loop spans 15 amino acids. Only a few counts were recorded for this clone. As handled by the study authors: For nucleated cells, counts were estimated from reference gene primer amplification. Some clones are missing from TCRdb's copy, which holds only in-frame ones; the method was immunoSEQ multiplex PCR. V, J and clone size derive from that table, while D and trimming were established from the DNA sequence. The sample contains 140,000 to 150,000 clones, around 80% of which appear only once.

Sequenced: peripheral blood. V usage is TRBV5-4 and J usage is TRBJ2-1; the match to TRBD2 covers 9 bases. The receptor's source is a man aged 60 to 75 with active or convalescent COVID-19. The CDR3 region is CASSKAGGSYNEQFF. The CDR3 coding sequence is TGTGCCAGCAGCAAAGCGGGGGGCTCCTACAATGAGCAGTTCTTC.